These T cell receptor beta chains were read from a single sample in a study of T cell responses to AZD1222 COVID-19 vaccine. Sequenced by immunoSEQ multiplex PCR; TCRdb stores in-frame clones only, minus some. The sample has 150,000 or so clones, about 88% seen once. The input for sequencing was peripheral blood, taken on day 0 of AZD1222 vaccination. These receptors were obtained from an adult in good health. Each CDR3 is given with its conserved first and last residue. A D gene is named only where the DNA matches it firmly. The size of a clone is reported for some rows only, either as once, few or many, or as a class for expanded clones.

14	TRBV6-4	TRBJ1-2	-	-	CASSDSWGGTGYTF	TGTGCCAGCAGTGACTCATGGGGGGGGACTGGCTACACCTTC
15	TRBV7-2	TRBJ1-3	-	-	CASSFSGVSGNTIYF	TGTGCCAGCAGCTTCTCAGGGGTCTCTGGAAACACCATATATTTT
17	TRBV10-3	TRBJ2-5	TRBD2	-	CAISESEVGLAVAAQYF	TGTGCCATCAGTGAGTCTGAGGTTGGGCTAGCGGTAGCGGCCCAGTACTTC
14	TRBV19	TRBJ1-2	-	-	CASKVVQSLDGYTF	TGTGCCAGTAAGGTCGTACAGTCCCTGGATGGCTACACCTTC
13	TRBV5-1	TRBJ1-1	-	-	CASSLIGETEAFF	TGCGCCAGCAGCTTGATTGGCGAGACTGAAGCTTTCTTT
15	TRBV7-6	TRBJ1-1	TRBD1	-	CASSSAGTGNTEAFF	TGTGCCAGCAGCTCGGCGGGGACAGGGAACACTGAAGCTTTCTTT
15	TRBV7-8	TRBJ1-1	-	-	CASSLKRQLNTEAFF	TGTGCCAGCAGTTTAAAGAGGCAATTGAACACTGAAGCTTTCTTT
15	TRBV30	TRBJ1-5	-	-	CAWARDLLGGQPQHF	TGTGCCTGGGCGAGGGACCTCCTGGGGGGTCAGCCCCAGCATTTT
15	TRBV5-6	TRBJ2-7	TRBD2	-	CASSLIAGGPSEQYF	TGTGCCAGCAGCTTAATAGCGGGGGGGCCGTCCGAGCAGTACTTC
16	TRBV5-4	TRBJ2-7	-	few	CASSLALDGGSYEQYF	TGTGCCAGCAGCTTGGCGCTAGACGGAGGCTCCTACGAGCAGTACTTC
18	TRBV21-1	TRBJ2-2	-	-	CASSKDGRLAGGPGELFF	TGTGCCAGCAGCAAAGATGGGCGACTAGCGGGAGGGCCCGGGGAGCTGTTTTTT
15	TRBV28	TRBJ1-3	-	-	CASSLWAVSGNTIYF	TGTGCCAGCAGTTTATGGGCAGTCTCTGGAAACACCATATATTTT
18	TRBV28	TRBJ1-2	-	once	CASSVHLQPTAANYGYTF	TGTGCCAGCAGCGTTCACCTGCAACCGACGGCCGCTAACTATGGCTACACCTTC
14	TRBV7-9	TRBJ1-2	-	-	CASKEGGGNYGYTF	TGTGCCAGCAAGGAAGGGGGTGGGAACTATGGCTACACCTTC
14	TRBV29-1	TRBJ1-4	-	few	CSVEDGTQYEKLFF	TGCAGCGTTGAAGACGGGACGCAATATGAAAAACTGTTTTTT
14	TRBV11-1	TRBJ1-1	-	-	CASSPPRGRTEAFF	TGTGCCAGCAGCCCGCCACGGGGGAGAACTGAAGCTTTCTTT
13	TRBV9	TRBJ2-2	-	-	CASSATVTGELFF	TGTGCCAGCAGCGCGACAGTCACCGGGGAGCTGTTTTTT
13	TRBV7-9	TRBJ1-2	-	-	CASRPQNSYGYTF	TGTGCCAGCAGGCCCCAGAATAGCTATGGCTACACCTTC
15	TRBV5-1	TRBJ1-6	-	-	CASSLEGSVPSPLHF	TGCGCCAGCAGCTTGGAGGGGTCGGTTCCCTCACCCCTCCACTTT
14	TRBV15	TRBJ1-1	-	-	CATSGSAGGTEAFF	TGTGCCACCAGCGGCTCCGCGGGCGGCACTGAAGCTTTCTTT
12	TRBV5-1	TRBJ2-1	-	once	CASSVQYNEQFF	TGCGCCAGCAGCGTGCAGTACAATGAGCAGTTCTTC
16	TRBV2	TRBJ1-1	-	-	CASRLNRWAGNTEAFF	TGTGCCAGCAGACTAAATAGGTGGGCGGGGAACACTGAAGCTTTCTTT
15	TRBV6-5	TRBJ1-2	-	few	CASRPGGSVPSGYTF	TGTGCCAGCAGACCCGGGGGCAGTGTTCCGTCTGGCTACACCTTC
16	TRBV5-6	TRBJ1-5	TRBD1	-	CASSERGTGVNQPQHF	TGTGCCAGCAGCGAAAGAGGGACAGGCGTCAATCAGCCCCAGCATTTT
14	TRBV27	TRBJ2-7	TRBD1	-	CASSRDRTSYEQYF	TGTGCCAGCAGTCGGGACAGAACCTCCTACGAGCAGTACTTC
17	TRBV28	TRBJ1-3	-	-	CASSTPPIGYSGNTIYF	TGTGCCAGCAGTACTCCCCCCATCGGCTACTCTGGAAACACCATATATTTT
18	TRBV4-3	TRBJ1-6	-	-	CASSQVLADSSYNSPLHF	TGCGCCAGCAGCCAAGTTCTGGCAGACAGCTCCTATAATTCACCCCTCCACTTT
14	TRBV7-9	TRBJ1-3	-	once	CATPGLTTGNTIYF	TGTGCCACCCCGGGACTGACAACTGGAAACACCATATATTTT
17	TRBV28	TRBJ1-5	TRBD1	-	CASRTGTGLRSNQPQHF	TGTGCCAGCAGAACCGGGACAGGGCTTCGGAGCAATCAGCCCCAGCATTTT
13	TRBV3-1/TRBV3-2	TRBJ2-7	-	-	CASGRDVLHEQYF	TGTGCCAGCGGCCGGGACGTGTTGCACGAGCAGTACTTC
14	TRBV11-3	TRBJ1-2	-	-	CASSLLGSPFGYTF	TGTGCCAGCAGTCTCCTTGGCAGCCCCTTTGGCTACACCTTC
15	TRBV9	TRBJ1-2	TRBD1	-	CASSVAGTGLYGYTF	TGTGCCAGCAGCGTAGCGGGGACAGGGCTCTATGGCTACACCTTC
15	TRBV27	TRBJ1-4	-	-	CASSSSGATNEKLFF	TGTGCCAGCAGTTCCTCAGGGGCAACTAATGAAAAACTGTTTTTT
15	TRBV5-1	TRBJ2-1	TRBD2	-	CASSPGLAGAHEQFF	TGCGCCAGCAGCCCCGGACTAGCGGGAGCCCATGAGCAGTTCTTC
16	TRBV3-1/TRBV3-2	TRBJ1-3	-	-	CASSQDGTLFGNTIYF	TGTGCCAGCAGCCAAGATGGGACACTTTTCGGAAACACCATATATTTT
17	TRBV10-3	TRBJ2-1	TRBD2	-	CAISVDRGSGSQAEQFF	TGTGCCATCAGTGTCGATCGGGGTAGCGGGAGTCAGGCTGAGCAGTTCTTC
16	TRBV10-2	TRBJ2-1	TRBD2	-	CASSELLANSYNEQFF	TGCGCCAGCAGTGAGTTACTAGCGAATTCCTACAATGAGCAGTTCTTC
16	TRBV27	TRBJ2-7	TRBD1	-	CASSSVLGTGDYEQYF	TGTGCCAGCAGTTCCGTTTTGGGGACAGGGGATTACGAGCAGTACTTC
12	TRBV19	TRBJ1-2	-	-	CASSSQGYGYTF	TGTGCCAGTAGTTCACAGGGATATGGCTACACCTTC
13	TRBV19	TRBJ1-2	-	-	CASSMGTPYGYTF	TGTGCCAGTAGTATGGGGACACCGTATGGCTACACCTTC
15	TRBV19	TRBJ2-7	TRBD2	-	CASSSLGTSVYEQYF	TGTGCCAGTAGTAGCCTAGGGACTAGTGTTTACGAGCAGTACTTC
16	TRBV7-9	TRBJ1-1	TRBD1	-	CASSLGAGGLNTEAFF	TGTGCCAGCAGCTTAGGGGCAGGGGGGCTGAACACTGAAGCTTTCTTT